This TCR beta chain came from a study of beta chain features in type 1 diabetes. Investigators reverse transcribed all isolated RNA, so they sequenced expressed TCRB transcripts. Produced via immunoSEQ multiplex PCR; TCRdb's table is partial and in-frame only. The table records 390,000 or so clones, roughly 13% of them present only once. V was trimmed by 8 bases and J by 4 bases, leaving 11 bases between them. From germline, CDR1 is LNHNV and CDR2 YYDKDF (reference sequence). The CDR3 loop spans 13 amino acids. The chain employs TRBV15 and TRBJ2-2; D is undetermined. Specimen: naive CD4+ T cells from blood. The source is a man aged 30 to 45 in good health. The CDR3 DNA is TGTGCCACCCGGAGCACGGGCACCGGGGAGCTGTTTTTT. Translated: CATRSTGTGELFF. The whole variable domain, filled in from reference TRBV15 and TRBJ2-2, reads DAMVIQNPRYQVTQFGKPVTLSCSQTLNHNVMYWYQQKSSQAPKLLFHYYDKDFNNEADTPDNFQSRRPNTSFCFLDIRSPGLGDTAMYLCATRSTGTGELFFGEGSRLTVL.